The 23 T cell receptor beta chains below all came from one sample that was sequenced in a study of cytomegalovirus exposure and HLA in healthy donors. The PCR employed 60 Vbeta primers together with 13 Jbeta primers. Method: immunoSEQ multiplex PCR; TCRdb's copy keeps in-frame clones and lacks some. Of 95,000 to 150,000 clones in the sample, 72% were seen once. The material sequenced was PBMCs. These TCRs come from a man in his thirties or forties in good health and CMV-seronegative.

V and J are TRBV25-1 and TRBJ1-1, with TRBD1 matching over 7 bases. Per the germline V gene, CDR1 is MGHDK and CDR2 is SYGVNS. V was pared by 9 bases and J by 7 bases, with 2 bases of the junction left unmatched. The CDR3 has 10 amino acids. The CDR3 region has the DNA TGTGCCAGGACAGGGCATGAAGCTTTCTTT. Translation gives CARTGHEAFF.

This chain links TRBV27 with TRBJ1-1; D is perhaps TRBD1 (5 bases). CDR3 length: 13 residues. Between the trimmed V and J ends, which lost 2 bases and 4 bases, there was a span of 8 bases. The germline CDR1 and CDR2 sequences are MNHEY and SMNVEV (reference sequence). The CDR3 is CASSLMGGTEAFF. CDR3 coding DNA: TGTGCCAGCAGTTTAATGGGGGGCACTGAAGCTTTCTTT.

This chain links TRBV5-1 with TRBJ2-2; perhaps TRBD2 as D (7 bases). V was cut by 0 bases and J by 5 bases, with 11 bases left in between. The CDR3 contains 15 residues. Germline lookup yields CDR1 SGHRS and CDR2 YFSETQ. CDR3 sequence: CASSLEQGGTGELFF. DNA of the CDR3: TGCGCCAGCAGCTTGGAACAGGGAGGGACCGGGGAGCTGTTTTTT.

The chain joins TRBV2 to TRBJ1-1; possible D gene TRBD1, 6 bases. With 5 bases removed from V and 3 bases from J, the gap between germline ends came to 13 bases. Germline V gene lookup returns CDR1 SNHLY and CDR2 FYNNEI. CDR3 length equals 14 residues. The CDR3 coding sequence is TGTGCCAGCAGTATACAGGGAGAGGACACTGAAGCTTTCTTT. Translating gives CASSIQGEDTEAFF.

The J gene is TRBJ2-3, the V gene TRBV5-4; 10 nucleotides line up with TRBD2. The length of the CDR3 is 15 residues. Germline CDR1 and CDR2: SGHNT and YYREEE (reference sequence). V trimming: 2 bases; J trimming: 5 bases; junction bases outside the gene matches: 5. The CDR3 sequence: CASSFTSGDGDTQYF. The CDR3 nucleotides are TGTGCCAGCAGCTTTACTAGCGGGGATGGAGATACGCAGTATTTT.

The table lists this clone with a count of one. V gene TRBV7-9 combines with J gene TRBJ1-2, with 7 bases fitting TRBD1. CDR1 SEHNR and CDR2 FQNEAQ come from the germline V gene (reference sequence). The CDR3 loop spans 15 amino acids. V lost 5 bases to trimming and J lost 2 bases; unmatched junction nucleotides: 8. CDR3 sequence reads: CASSASGTENYGYTF. In nucleotides, the CDR3 is TGTGCCAGCAGCGCCTCCGGGACAGAGAACTATGGCTACACCTTC.

V and J are TRBV4-1 and TRBJ2-1; D perhaps matches TRBD2 (7 bases). Trimming left V 0 bases short and J 8 bases short, with 8 bases between. The CDR3 spans 13 residues. Germline V gene sequence: CDR1 MGHRA, CDR2 YSYEKL. CDR3 sequence: CASSQEGGDEQFF. CDR3 nucleotide sequence: TGCGCCAGCAGCCAAGAAGGGGGGGATGAGCAGTTCTTC.

V gene TRBV2 combines with J gene TRBJ2-4; TRBD1 matches at 9 bases. The CDR3 loop spans 15 amino acids. CDR1 is SNHLY, CDR2 FYNNEI, per germline. The junction had 11 bases not matched to a gene; V was cut back by 7 bases and J by 7 bases. This CDR3 is CASKPPGQGYNIQYF. CDR3 DNA: TGTGCCAGCAAACCACCGGGACAGGGATACAACATTCAGTACTTC. Looking up the rest from reference TRBV2 and TRBJ2-4 gives the full variable domain: EPEVTQTPSHQVTQMGQEVILRCVPISNHLYFYWYRQILGQKVEFLVSFYNNEISEKSEIFDDQFSVERPDGSNFTLKIRSTKLEDSAMYFCASKPPGQGYNIQYFGAGTRLSVL.

CDR3 amino acids: CASSPTNGLAENNEQFF. CDR3 bases: TGTGCCAGCAGCCCGACCAATGGACTAGCGGAGAACAATGAGCAGTTCTTC. This rearrangement joins TRBV7-6 to TRBJ2-1; 10 positions match TRBD2. Per the germline V gene, CDR1 is SGHVS and CDR2 is FNYEAQ. V shed 5 bases and J 5 bases; nucleotides not matched to a gene: 12. This CDR3 has 17 amino acids.

The chain recombines TRBV5-8 with TRBJ2-7, with 7 bases fitting TRBD1. V gave up 4 bases and J gave up 3 bases; unmatched junction bases: 7. In germline, CDR1 is SGHTS, CDR2 YDEGEE. CDR3 length: 14 residues. CDR3 region: CASSTGQPLYEQYF. In nucleotides, the CDR3 is TGTGCCAGCAGCACGGGACAGCCGCTCTACGAGCAGTACTTC.

The chain recombines TRBV27 with TRBJ2-2; TRBD1 is a possible D gene (6 bases). Germline loops: CDR1 MNHEY, CDR2 SMNVEV (reference sequence). CDR3 length equals 14 residues. V dropped 5 bases and J dropped 6 bases, with 13 bases sitting between them. The CDR3: CASSVTGKAGELFF. CDR3 in DNA: TGTGCCAGCAGTGTTACAGGGAAGGCCGGGGAGCTGTTTTTT.

The rearrangement joins TRBV11-2 to TRBJ2-3; 9 nucleotides match TRBD2. The CDR3 has 15 amino acids. CDR1 is SGHAT and CDR2 is FQNNGV in the germline V gene. With 5 bases clipped from V and 1 base from J, the junction kept 4 bases outside the gene matches. The CDR3 DNA reads TGTGCCAGCAGCCCCTGGACTAGCGGCACAGATACGCAGTATTTT. It codes for CASSPWTSGTDTQYF.

DNA for the CDR3: TGTGCCAGCAGTGCCGACAGGTTCTACGAGCAGTACTTC. It encodes CASSADRFYEQYF. The gene calls are TRBV6-1 and TRBJ2-7, with D perhaps TRBD1 (6 bases). The V end lost 4 bases, the J end lost 3 bases, and 10 bases lay between the germline ends. Germline CDR1 reads MNHNS; CDR2 reads SASEGT. The CDR3 runs to 13 residues.

CDR3 in amino acids: CASRTLSGNTIYF. CDR3 DNA: TGTGCCAGCAGGACACTCTCTGGAAACACCATATATTTT. The J gene is TRBJ1-3, the V gene TRBV14, with D unresolved. The V gene lost 6 bases and the J gene lost 0 bases, with 6 bases spanning the gap. Germline CDR1 and CDR2: SGHDN and FVKESK. This CDR3 comprises 13 residues. The full variable domain, rest sourced from reference TRBV14 and TRBJ1-3, is EAGVTQFPSHSVIEKGQTVTLRCDPISGHDNLYWYRRVMGKEIKFLLHFVKESKQDESGMPNNRFLAERTGGTYSTLKVQPAELEDSGVYFCASRTLSGNTIYFGEGSWLTVV.

CDR3 bases: TGTGCCAGCACCACTACAGGGCGCGGCTACACCTTC. This translates into CASTTTGRGYTF. The V and J genes are TRBV7-2 and TRBJ1-2; D is perhaps TRBD1 (6 bases). Trimming took 7 bases from V and 8 from J, leaving 14 bases between them. The CDR3 runs to 12 residues. Germline loops: CDR1 SGHTA, CDR2 FQGNSA. Using reference TRBV7-2 and TRBJ1-2 for the parts outside the CDR3, the full variable domain is GAGVSQSPSNKVTEKGKDVELRCDPISGHTALYWYRQSLGQGLEFLIYFQGNSAPDKSGLPSDRFSAERTGGSVSTLTIQRTQQEDSAVYLCASTTTGRGYTFGSGTRLTVV.

CDR3 in amino acids: CASSTNQGAGGYTF. CDR3 coding DNA: TGCGCCAGCAGCACGAACCAGGGAGCGGGTGGCTACACCTTC. The rearrangement joins TRBV5-1 to TRBJ1-2; tentatively, D is TRBD1 (5 bases). The CDR3 has 14 residues. V was shortened by 4 bases and J by 7 bases, with 17 bases between the two germline ends. Looked up from germline, CDR1 is SGHRS and CDR2 is YFSETQ.

This clone is classed as medium-sized. The chain is built from TRBV4-2 and TRBJ1-1; TRBD1 might be the D (5 bases). CDR1 LGHNA and CDR2 YNFKEQ come from the germline V gene. V was cut by 0 bases and J by 2 bases, with 13 bases left in between. The CDR3 has 16 amino acids. The CDR3 DNA follows: TGTGCCAGCAGCCAAGATCATTCGCAGGGAAACACTGAAGCTTTCTTT. It is translated as CASSQDHSQGNTEAFF.

J is TRBJ2-5 and V is TRBV11-2, with TRBD1 identical over 7 bases. The tail of the sequence fits TRBJ2-7 better, so the J call may be wrong. The CDR3 has 14 amino acids. The germline V gene has CDR1 SGHAT and CDR2 FQNNGV. The CDR3 DNA sequence: TGTGCCAGCAGCTCCACCGGGACAGACTACGAGCAGTACTTC. Its protein product is CASSSTGTDYEQYF.

This chain uses TRBV6-5 with TRBJ2-1, with D perhaps TRBD2 (5 bases). Germline values: CDR1 MNHEY, CDR2 SVGAGI. The CDR3 consists of 11 residues. V was trimmed by 5 bases and J by 10 bases, leaving 9 bases between them. CDR3 bases: TGTGCCAGCAGTCGTAGCGAGGAGCAGTTCTTC. It encodes CASSRSEEQFF.

The V and J genes are TRBV7-2 and TRBJ1-1; no clear D. Germline V CDR1 and CDR2: SGHTA, FQGNSA. This CDR3 has 14 amino acids. Trimming took off 5 bases at V and 0 bases at J, with 10 bases between the two ends. The DNA for the CDR3 is TGTGCCAGCAGCCTTACACCGATGAACACTGAAGCTTTCTTT. Translated, it gives CASSLTPMNTEAFF.

The chain is built from TRBV7-9 and TRBJ1-1; 9 bases match TRBD1. In germline, CDR1 is SEHNR, CDR2 FQNEAQ (reference sequence). The CDR3 is made up of 15 amino acids. Germline trimming cut 5 bases from V and 0 bases from J; bases unmatched to any gene: 4. For the CDR3, the DNA is TGTGCCAGCAGCACGTACAGGGGGCTGAACACTGAAGCTTTCTTT. This sequence encodes CASSTYRGLNTEAFF.

Only a few counts were recorded for this clone. The J gene is TRBJ1-2, the V gene TRBV7-9; 12 nucleotides agree with TRBD1. The CDR3 loop spans 13 amino acids. Germline V gene sequence: CDR1 SEHNR, CDR2 FQNEAQ (reference sequence). With V trimmed by 5 bases and J by 8 bases, 3 bases remained unmatched. The CDR3 DNA reads TGTGCCAGCAGCGGGACAGGGGGCCAGGGCTACACCTTC. It encodes CASSGTGGQGYTF.

This clone was counted only a few times. The rearrangement joins TRBV7-2 to TRBJ2-7, with D perhaps TRBD1 (6 bases). CDR3 length equals 12 residues. V was shortened by 5 bases and J by 4 bases, with 9 bases between the two germline ends. The germline V gene has CDR1 SGHTA and CDR2 FQGNSA. Here the CDR3 DNA reads TGTGCCAGCAGCGAACAGGGTTACGAGCAGTACTTC. This gives the protein CASSEQGYEQYF.